What follows are 27 T cell receptor beta chains derived from one specimen sequenced in a study of response to subunit inactivated influenza vaccine. Using its own MiXCR run on the RT-PCR reads, TCRdb lists one record per CDR3 protein. In the table there are approximately 570,000 distinct CDR3 sequences, 6% to 9% of which are singletons. This sample comprised PBMCs from blood, obtained approximately 25 months after vaccination. These receptor sequences come from a man aged 45 to 75 who received an inactivated influenza vaccine.

This clonotype was recorded many times. The chain has TRBV9 and TRBJ2-1; D perhaps matches TRBD2 (6 bases). Germline-derived CDR1 and CDR2 are SGDLS and YYNGEE. The CDR3 contains 13 residues. Trimming pared 1 base from V and 7 bases from J, leaving 9 bases between. The CDR3 DNA reads TGTGCCAGCAGCGTACCCGGAGGGAATGAGCAGTTCTTC. This translates into CASSVPGGNEQFF.

The chain employs TRBV7-9 and TRBJ2-1; D may be TRBD1 (6 bases). V was cut by 5 bases and J by 4 bases, with 12 bases left in between. The CDR3 has 14 residues. Per germline, CDR1 SEHNR and CDR2 FQNEAQ (reference sequence). The CDR3 bases are TGTGCCAGCAGCGGGGGACAAAGGTACAATGAGCAGTTCTTC. Protein sequence: CASSGGQRYNEQFF.

This clonotype was counted a few times. CDR3 nucleotides: TGTGCCAGCAGCCAACAGGGCATAAACACCGGGGAGCTGTTTTTT. Translated, it gives CASSQQGINTGELFF. V gene TRBV14 combines with J gene TRBJ2-2, with D perhaps TRBD1 (5 bases). Germline-derived CDR1 and CDR2 are SGHDN and FVKESK. CDR3 length: 15 amino acids. Trimming stripped 2 bases from V and 2 bases from J, with 9 bases between. Using reference TRBV14 and TRBJ2-2 for the parts outside the CDR3, the full variable domain is EAGVTQFPSHSVIEKGQTVTLRCDPISGHDNLYWYRRVMGKEIKFLLHFVKESKQDESGMPNNRFLAERTGGTYSTLKVQPAELEDSGVYFCASSQQGINTGELFFGEGSRLTVL.

The chain links TRBV28 to TRBJ2-5; D not certain. V dropped 4 bases and J dropped 2 bases, with 17 bases sitting between them. The CDR3 has 16 residues. Germline V gives CDR1 MDHEN, CDR2 SYDVKM. CDR3 sequence: CASSSPWSAPQETQYF. DNA of the CDR3: TGTGCCAGCAGTTCCCCGTGGTCTGCTCCACAAGAGACCCAGTACTTC.

This clonotype has a handful of counts. This chain links TRBV7-9 with TRBJ2-1; unclear D gene. The CDR3 runs 9 residues. V lost 6 bases and J lost 10, with 4 bases in between. Germline CDR1 is SEHNR and CDR2 is FQNEAQ (reference sequence). The CDR3 region is CASSTEQFF. The CDR3 DNA follows: TGTGCCAGCAGTACAGAGCAGTTCTTC.

A few counts support this clonotype. The V call is TRBV20-1, the J call TRBJ1-1; D might be TRBD1 (6 bases). The CDR3 sequence is 14 residues long. From germline, CDR1 is DFQATT and CDR2 SNEGSKA (reference sequence). Trimming removed 1 base at V and 2 bases at J, with 11 bases between. In DNA, the CDR3 is TGCAGTGCTAGAGCGGGACACTCCAACACTGAAGCTTTCTTT. Protein: CSARAGHSNTEAFF.

This clonotype has just a few counts. V usage is TRBV7-2 and J usage is TRBJ1-2; TRBD1 might be the D (5 bases). The V end lost 3 bases, the J end lost 6 bases, and 11 bases lay between the germline ends. The CDR3 extends over 13 amino acids. Germline V lookup: CDR1 SGHTA, CDR2 FQGNSA. CDR3 loop: CASSFVQGDGYTF. The CDR3 DNA reads TGTGCCAGCAGCTTCGTCCAGGGCGATGGCTACACCTTC.

V usage is TRBV10-3 and J usage is TRBJ2-7, with 7 positions matching TRBD2. After removal of 7 bases from V and 2 bases from J, the junction contained 8 bases not matched to a gene. This CDR3 has 14 residues. Germline V gene sequence: CDR1 ENHRY, CDR2 SYGVKD. CDR3: CAIKPSGSPYEQYF. Written as DNA, the CDR3 is TGTGCCATCAAACCTAGCGGTTCTCCCTACGAGCAGTACTTC.

This clonotype was observed a few times. This chain uses TRBV6-1 with TRBJ1-5, with 10 bases matching TRBD1. The CDR3 consists of 17 residues. V trimming: 6 bases; J trimming: 0 bases; junction bases outside the gene matches: 8. Germline-derived CDR1 and CDR2 are MNHNS and SASEGT. Here the CDR3 reads CASSRTGGPNSNQPQHF. As DNA, the CDR3 is TGTGCCAGCAGCAGGACAGGGGGTCCTAATAGCAATCAGCCCCAGCATTTT.

The J gene is TRBJ1-2, the V gene TRBV7-2, with D possibly matching TRBD1 (5 bases). This CDR3 is 14 amino acids long. Trimming took off 6 bases at V and 4 bases at J, with 15 bases between the two ends. Germline V CDR1 and CDR2: SGHTA, FQGNSA. CDR3 nucleotides: TGTGCCAGCAGTTTCCAACAGGTTATCTATGGCTACACCTTC. Its protein product is CASSFQQVIYGYTF.

This clonotype was counted many times. V usage is TRBV2 and J usage is TRBJ1-1; TRBD1 might be the D (5 bases). Germline V CDR1 and CDR2: SNHLY, FYNNEI. V lost 6 bases and J lost 2, with 10 bases in between. The CDR3 covers 13 residues. CDR3 DNA sequence: TGTGCCAGCAGACAGGAGGATAACACTGAAGCTTTCTTT. Translated: CASRQEDNTEAFF.

To note about this clonotype: Being one base from a much bigger clone, this may be a read error. This chain uses TRBV6-2 or TRBV6-3 with TRBJ2-7; TRBD2 is a possible D gene (6 bases). Deletions cut 5 bases from V and 3 bases from J, with 11 bases between. CDR1 is MNHEY, CDR2 SVGEGT, per germline. The CDR3 extends over 13 amino acids. CDR3: CASSRGLDYEQYF. DNA of the CDR3: TGTGCCAGCAGTAGGGGACTGGACTACGAGCAGTACTTC.

This clonotype was seen a few times. V usage is TRBV27 and J usage is TRBJ1-4; D is unclear. The CDR3 consists of 14 residues. CDR1 is MNHEY, CDR2 SMNVEV, per germline (reference sequence). V lost 5 bases and J 5 bases, leaving 12 bases between the germline ends. The chain's CDR3 is CASSPRGRNEKLFF. CDR3 nucleotides: TGTGCCAGCAGTCCTCGCGGACGGAATGAAAAACTGTTTTTT.

CDR3 nucleotides: TGTGCCAGCAGCCGACTAGCGGGGGCACATACGCAGTATTTT. The encoded protein is CASSRLAGAHTQYF. The chain uses TRBV12-3 or TRBV12-4 and TRBJ2-3, with 12 bases matching TRBD2. V was clipped by 6 bases and J by 7 bases; unmatched bases: 5. This CDR3 contains 14 residues.

This clonotype was counted ten times or more. V usage is TRBV7-9 and J usage is TRBJ2-7; D possibly matches TRBD1 or TRBD2 (6 bases each). The V gene lost 5 bases and the J gene lost 3 bases, with 17 bases spanning the gap. The germline V gene encodes CDR1 SEHNR and CDR2 FQNEAQ (reference sequence). CDR3 length: 15 amino acids. This CDR3 is CASSPRGGRGYEQYF. As DNA, the CDR3 is TGTGCCAGCAGCCCGAGGGGAGGCAGGGGCTACGAGCAGTACTTC.

The chain couples TRBV9 to TRBJ1-2, with D possibly being TRBD1 (6 bases). V was pared by 4 bases and J by 7 bases, with 17 bases between. The CDR3 spans 14 residues. Germline values: CDR1 SGDLS, CDR2 YYNGEE. The CDR3 DNA reads as TGTGCCAGCAGCTACAGCACAGGGTACGCTGGCTACACCTTC. Encoded protein: CASSYSTGYAGYTF. Drawing the rest from reference TRBV9 and TRBJ1-2, the complete variable domain is DSGVTQTPKHLITATGQRVTLRCSPRSGDLSVYWYQQSLDQGLQFLIQYYNGEERAKGNILERFSAQQFPDLHSELNLSSLELGDSALYFCASSYSTGYAGYTFGSGTRLTVV.

This clonotype was picked up many times. The CDR3 loop is CASSFPSGRDTQYF. The CDR3, as DNA: TGTGCCAGCAGCTTCCCCTCCGGGCGGGATACGCAGTATTTT. The chain couples TRBV7-9 to TRBJ2-3; no firm D call. The CDR3 is 14 amino acids. The V and J ends lost 3 bases and 6 bases respectively, with 13 bases between them. Germline loops: CDR1 SEHNR, CDR2 FQNEAQ (reference sequence).

The chain carries TRBV5-1 and TRBJ1-2, with unresolved D. There are 13 residues in the CDR3. Germline V lookup: CDR1 SGHRS, CDR2 YFSETQ. V was clipped by 2 bases and J by 6 bases, with 11 bases between them. The chain's CDR3 is CASSFSGGNGYTF. The CDR3 bases are TGCGCCAGCAGCTTCAGCGGAGGGAATGGCTACACCTTC.

The sample holds a few counts of this clonotype. The V call is TRBV3-1, the J call TRBJ2-7, with 10 nucleotides matching TRBD2. This CDR3 has 16 residues. The germline gives CDR1 LGHDT, CDR2 YNNKEL (reference sequence). V gave up 1 base and J gave up 3 bases; unmatched junction bases: 6. CDR3 protein: CASSQGPLAGNYEQYF. CDR3 in DNA: TGTGCCAGCAGCCAAGGTCCACTAGCGGGAAACTACGAGCAGTACTTC.

This chain uses TRBV4-1 with TRBJ2-5; 7 nucleotides match TRBD1. This CDR3 is 15 amino acids long. Trimming at V came to 3 bases and at J to 3 bases, leaving 7 bases not matched to a gene. Germline V gene sequence: CDR1 MGHRA, CDR2 YSYEKL. The CDR3 here is CASSQARTGEETQYF. The CDR3 region has the DNA TGCGCCAGCAGCCAGGCCCGGACAGGAGAAGAGACCCAGTACTTC.

This clonotype was observed a handful of times. The chain employs TRBV5-1 and TRBJ1-5, with D unclear. V shed 0 bases and J shed 2 bases, with 6 bases lying between them. The length of the CDR3 is 14 residues. CDR1 and CDR2 from the germline V gene are SGHRS and YFSETQ. The CDR3 sequence is CASSLDPGNQPQHF. The DNA for the CDR3 is TGCGCCAGCAGCTTGGATCCTGGCAATCAGCCCCAGCATTTT.

The chain couples TRBV6-2 or TRBV6-3 to TRBJ2-3; D unresolved. V was shortened by 2 bases and J by 10 bases, with 10 bases between the two germline ends. Per germline, CDR1 MNHEY and CDR2 SVGEGT. This CDR3 comprises 12 residues. CDR3 in DNA: TGTGCCAGCAGTTACGACGACGTAGCGCAGTATTTT. Protein: CASSYDDVAQYF.

The V call is TRBV9, the J call TRBJ2-1, with 13 bases fitting TRBD2. The CDR3 consists of 16 residues. The V gene's germline CDR1 is SGDLS and CDR2 YYNGEE. Trimming at V came to 3 bases and at J to 8 bases, leaving 8 bases not matched to a gene. In DNA form, the CDR3 reads TGTGCCAGCAGCGAGCGACTAGCGGGAGGATTCGATGAGCAGTTCTTC. Protein sequence: CASSERLAGGFDEQFF.

As regards this clonotype: Its ends do not fully match the called genes, so a read error is possible. The chain joins TRBV6-4 to TRBJ2-1; D is possibly TRBD2 (6 bases). Germline CDR1 reads MRHNA; CDR2 reads SNTAGT. The CDR3 is made up of 16 amino acids. DNA of the CDR3: TGTGCCAGCAGTCTCTCGCGGGAACCCTCCTACAACGAGCAGTTCTTC. Encoded protein: CASSLSREPSYNEQFF.

This clonotype occurred many times. This chain uses TRBV7-2 with TRBJ2-6; D unclear. The V gene lost 6 bases and the J gene lost 8 bases, with 11 bases spanning the gap. The germline gives CDR1 SGHTA, CDR2 FQGNSA. The CDR3 has 13 amino acids. CDR3 in amino acids: CASRTLRTNVLTF. The CDR3 DNA sequence: TGTGCCAGCAGGACACTTAGGACCAACGTCCTGACTTTC.

This clonotype was observed a few times. V gene TRBV4-2 combines with J gene TRBJ2-3; a possible D gene is TRBD2 (5 bases). Germline-derived CDR1 and CDR2 are LGHNA and YNFKEQ. CDR3 length: 14 residues. Trimming cost V 1 base and J 2 bases, with 7 bases left between them. The CDR3 loop reads CASSQAGVTDTQYF. CDR3 coding DNA: TGTGCCAGCAGCCAAGCCGGGGTCACAGATACGCAGTATTTT.

Notes on this clonotype: The junction departs from germline at one end; a sequencing error may be responsible. V usage is TRBV5-1 and J usage is TRBJ2-1, with 10 bases matching TRBD1. The CDR3 has 13 amino acids. Germline V gene sequence: CDR1 SGHRS, CDR2 YFSETQ. CDR3 residues: CASGDRGYNEQLF. In DNA form, the CDR3 reads TGCGCCAGCGGGGACAGGGGCTACAATGAGCAGCTCTTC.